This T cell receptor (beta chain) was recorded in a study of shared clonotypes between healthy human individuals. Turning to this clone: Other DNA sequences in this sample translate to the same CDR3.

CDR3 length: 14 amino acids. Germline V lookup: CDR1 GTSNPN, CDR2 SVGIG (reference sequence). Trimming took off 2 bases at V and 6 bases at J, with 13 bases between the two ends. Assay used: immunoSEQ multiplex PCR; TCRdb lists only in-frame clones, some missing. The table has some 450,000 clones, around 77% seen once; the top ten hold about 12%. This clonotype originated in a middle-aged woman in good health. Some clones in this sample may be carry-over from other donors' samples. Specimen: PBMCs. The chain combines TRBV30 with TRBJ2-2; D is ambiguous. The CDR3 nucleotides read TGTGCCTGGAGTTCCTCCGGAATCGCCGGGGAGCTGTTTTTT. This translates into CAWSSSGIAGELFF.